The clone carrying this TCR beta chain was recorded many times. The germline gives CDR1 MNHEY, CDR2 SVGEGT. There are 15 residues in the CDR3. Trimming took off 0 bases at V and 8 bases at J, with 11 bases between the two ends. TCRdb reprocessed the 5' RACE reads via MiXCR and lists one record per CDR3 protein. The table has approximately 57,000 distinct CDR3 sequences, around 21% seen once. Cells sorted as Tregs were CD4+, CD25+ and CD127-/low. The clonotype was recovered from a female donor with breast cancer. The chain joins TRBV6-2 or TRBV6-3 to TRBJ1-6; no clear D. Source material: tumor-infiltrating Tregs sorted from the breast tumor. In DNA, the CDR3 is TGTGCCAGCAGTTACTCCAGGATTCTGGATTCACCCCTCCACTTT. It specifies CASSYSRILDSPLHF.